Described below is a single T cell receptor (beta chain) sequence and its context. The antigen remains undetermined. The sample belongs to a study of cytomegalovirus exposure and HLA in healthy donors. The PCR had 60 Vbeta and 13 Jbeta primers. The protocol was immunoSEQ multiplex PCR, while the TCRdb copy is restricted to in-frame clones and leaves out a portion. Recorded for this sample: some 71,000 clones. V was clipped by 1 base and J by 6 bases; unmatched bases: 7. The CDR3 sequence is 16 residues long. Germline V gene sequence: CDR1 KGHSH, CDR2 LQKENI. The study's findings and limits: Most of the TCR beta V segments (in an earlier analysis) were productive either about 87% or about 30% of the time.

The clonotype was recovered from a woman aged 25 to 39 in good health and CMV-seronegative. Sequencing was performed on PBMCs. The J gene is TRBJ1-1, the V gene TRBV18; 11 bases line up with TRBD1. The CDR3 loop reads CASSPHPPGQGAEAFF. The CDR3 nucleotides are TGTGCCAGCTCACCACACCCCCCGGGACAGGGGGCTGAAGCTTTCTTT.